The 27 T cell receptor beta chains listed next were all sequenced from one sample in a study of blood T cell repertoires in COVID-19. The table came from immunoSEQ multiplex PCR; TCRdb's copy has only in-frame clones and leaves some out. The repertoire consists of about 350,000 clones, with approximately 90% occurring once and the leading ten covering around 4%. What was sequenced was peripheral blood. The receptors come from a woman aged 60 to 75 with COVID-19, enrolled during active disease.

The chain couples TRBV14 to TRBJ2-4, with TRBD1 as a possible D gene (6 bases). V lost 4 bases and J 0 bases, leaving 10 bases between the germline ends. The CDR3 runs to 15 residues. Germline V gives CDR1 SGHDN, CDR2 FVKESK. The CDR3 region is CASSPQGKAKNIQYF. The CDR3 nucleotides read TGTGCCAGCAGCCCCCAGGGGAAAGCCAAAAACATTCAGTACTTC. The whole variable domain, filled in from reference TRBV14 and TRBJ2-4, reads EAGVTQFPSHSVIEKGQTVTLRCDPISGHDNLYWYRRVMGKEIKFLLHFVKESKQDESGMPNNRFLAERTGGTYSTLKVQPAELEDSGVYFCASSPQGKAKNIQYFGAGTRLSVL.

The V and J genes are TRBV29-1 and TRBJ1-1, with D possibly matching TRBD1 (5 bases). The CDR3 contains 15 residues. With 6 bases removed from V and 0 bases from J, the gap between germline ends came to 17 bases. Germline V gene lookup returns CDR1 SQVTM and CDR2 ANQGSEA. DNA of the CDR3: TGCAGCGTATCTCAGGGTGGGGGGATGAACACTGAAGCTTTCTTT. Translation: CSVSQGGGMNTEAFF.

This chain uses TRBV25-1 with TRBJ1-6, with D possibly TRBD1 on 5 matching bases. The CDR3 loop spans 14 amino acids. V was clipped by 5 bases and J by 5 bases, with 10 bases between them. CDR1 and CDR2 from the germline V gene are MGHDK and SYGVNS. This chain's CDR3 is CASSLRGNNSPLHF. Written as DNA, the CDR3 is TGTGCCAGCAGTCTTAGGGGTAATAATTCACCCCTCCACTTT.

The V gene is TRBV5-6, the J gene TRBJ1-3, with TRBD1 matching 7 bases. Germline V gene sequence: CDR1 SGHDT, CDR2 YYEEEE. The CDR3 runs 15 residues. The J segment lost 0 bases and the V segment lost 4 bases, leaving 4 bases of the junction unmatched. CDR3 nucleotide sequence: TGTGCCAGCAGCCGTACAGGGGACTCTGGAAACACCATATATTTT. Translated, it gives CASSRTGDSGNTIYF.

The V gene is TRBV3-1 (or the pseudogene TRBV3-2), the J gene TRBJ2-2; possibly TRBD1 for D (6 bases). V was pared by 5 bases and J by 5 bases, with 24 bases between. The germline V gene has CDR1 LGHDT and CDR2 YNNKEL (reference sequence). This CDR3 is built from 18 residues. The CDR3, as DNA: TGTGCCAGCAGCAATTACCCCAGGCTGGACAGTGCTACCGGGGAGCTGTTTTTT. It is translated as CASSNYPRLDSATGELFF.

This rearrangement joins TRBV5-1 to TRBJ1-1; D unresolved. The V gene's germline CDR1 is SGHRS and CDR2 YFSETQ. There are 15 residues in the CDR3. Deletions cut 1 base from V and 0 bases from J, with 10 bases between. The CDR3 DNA follows: TGCGCCAGCAGCTTGTCTCTGGGCCTGAACACTGAAGCTTTCTTT. It encodes CASSLSLGLNTEAFF.

This chain links TRBV5-1 with TRBJ2-7, with D perhaps TRBD1 (6 bases). CDR3 length: 15 amino acids. Germline CDR1 SGHRS, CDR2 YFSETQ. V gave up 4 bases and J gave up 0 bases, with 14 bases separating them. The CDR3, as DNA: TGCGCCAGCAGCCCTCGGACAGACTACTCCTACGAGCAGTACTTC. It codes for CASSPRTDYSYEQYF.

In DNA form, the CDR3 reads TGTGCCAGTAACCGACAGGGCTCCCTTGAAGCTTTCTTT. Its protein product is CASNRQGSLEAFF. The V call is TRBV19, the J call TRBJ1-1, with TRBD1 matching over 7 bases. In germline, CDR1 is LNHDA, CDR2 SQIVND (reference sequence). Trimming removed 7 bases from V and 7 bases from J; junction bases left unmatched: 9. This CDR3 has 13 amino acids.

The CDR3 DNA reads TGTGCCAGCAGTTCGACAGGGGTGAGGGCTTTCTTT. This gives the protein CASSSTGVRAFF. The rearrangement uses TRBV28 and TRBJ1-1, with 8 bases aligning to TRBD1. V shed 4 bases, J shed 11 bases, and the junction held 6 bases outside the gene matches. The V gene's germline CDR1 is MDHEN and CDR2 SYDVKM. The length of the CDR3 is 12 residues.

The DNA of the CDR3 is TGTGCCAGCAGCTTGACAGTTTTGAATTCACCCCTCCACTTT. It yields the protein CASSLTVLNSPLHF. The chain uses TRBV6-5 and TRBJ1-6; perhaps TRBD1 as D (5 bases). The germline CDR1 and CDR2 sequences are MNHEY and SVGAGI. CDR3 length equals 14 residues. V was cut by 6 bases and J by 7 bases, with 13 bases left in between.

The chain is built from TRBV5-1 and TRBJ2-3; 10 positions agree with TRBD2. Germline V gene sequence: CDR1 SGHRS, CDR2 YFSETQ. With V trimmed by 4 bases and J by 5 bases, 7 bases remained unmatched. This CDR3 region has 15 residues. The CDR3 reads CASSLSGGPGDTQYF. The CDR3 DNA reads TGCGCCAGCAGCCTTAGCGGGGGGCCGGGAGATACGCAGTATTTT.

This sequence joins TRBV5-1 and TRBJ2-2; D may be TRBD2 (5 bases). The germline V and J ends were trimmed by 4 bases and 5 bases, with 12 bases remaining between them. Germline V CDR1 and CDR2: SGHRS, YFSETQ. There are 14 residues in the CDR3. Here the CDR3 DNA reads TGCGCCAGCAGCATGAGGACGGGGACCGGGGAGCTGTTTTTT. Translating it yields CASSMRTGTGELFF.

V usage is TRBV2 and J usage is TRBJ2-7, with a tentative D call TRBD1 (6 bases). The germline gives CDR1 SNHLY, CDR2 FYNNEI. The CDR3 loop spans 15 amino acids. V was clipped by 4 bases and J by 0 bases, with 13 bases between them. The CDR3 is CASSVGQGSSYEQYF. Written as DNA, the CDR3 is TGTGCCAGCAGTGTCGGGCAGGGGAGCTCCTACGAGCAGTACTTC.

There are a few counts of this clone. The rearrangement uses TRBV3-1 (or the pseudogene TRBV3-2) and TRBJ1-1; TRBD1 is a possible D gene (5 bases). The CDR3 has 15 amino acids. CDR1 is LGHDT, CDR2 YNNKEL, per germline (reference sequence). Trimming left V 4 bases short and J 0 bases short, with 12 bases between. The CDR3 DNA follows: TGTGCCAGCAGCCGATCGGACACTTTGAACACTGAAGCTTTCTTT. Translation gives CASSRSDTLNTEAFF.

The chain has TRBV10-3 and TRBJ2-1; TRBD2 agrees at 8 bases. Germline V gene lookup returns CDR1 ENHRY and CDR2 SYGVKD. CDR3 length equals 16 residues. After removal of 6 bases from V and 4 bases from J, the junction contained 11 bases not matched to a gene. The CDR3 spells CAISDRGGRSYNEQFF. The CDR3 nucleotides are TGTGCCATCAGCGATCGGGGGGGGCGAAGTTACAATGAGCAGTTCTTC.

The gene calls are TRBV5-1 and TRBJ1-5; tentatively, D is TRBD1 (5 bases). Trimming pared 3 bases from V and 1 base from J, leaving 11 bases between. The germline V gene has CDR1 SGHRS and CDR2 YFSETQ. The CDR3 contains 15 residues. The CDR3 protein is CASSSGDGSNQPQHF. DNA of the CDR3: TGCGCCAGCAGCTCGGGGGACGGGAGCAATCAGCCCCAGCATTTT.

The chain combines TRBV19 with TRBJ2-1; D gene uncertain. In germline, CDR1 is LNHDA, CDR2 SQIVND (reference sequence). CDR3 length: 14 amino acids. V gave up 1 base and J gave up 0 bases, with 4 bases separating them. CDR3 DNA sequence: TGTGCCAGTAGTATAGGCAGCTCCTACAATGAGCAGTTCTTC. Protein: CASSIGSSYNEQFF.

The V call is TRBV5-4, the J call TRBJ2-1; D gene unclear. This CDR3 is built from 13 residues. Germline V gives CDR1 SGHNT, CDR2 YYREEE (reference sequence). Trimming cost V 4 bases and J 4 bases, with 9 bases left between them. DNA for the CDR3: TGTGCCAGCAGCCATCAGAATTACAATGAGCAGTTCTTC. It yields the protein CASSHQNYNEQFF.

The V call is TRBV18, the J call TRBJ2-1; possible D gene TRBD1, 6 bases. This CDR3 has 14 residues. V was shortened by 3 bases and J by 4 bases, with 10 bases between the two germline ends. Germline-derived CDR1 and CDR2 are KGHSH and LQKENI. The CDR3 DNA is TGTGCCAGCTCACCTGGGGGCCCATACAATGAGCAGTTCTTC. It yields the protein CASSPGGPYNEQFF.

This chain links TRBV5-6 with TRBJ1-5; tentatively, D is TRBD1 (5 bases). Germline V gene data show CDR1 as SGHDT and CDR2 as YYEEEE. The CDR3 length is 15 residues. Trimming stripped 2 bases from V and 2 bases from J, with 11 bases between. The CDR3 reads CASSFQGWGNQPQHF. CDR3 nucleotides: TGTGCCAGCAGCTTTCAGGGATGGGGCAATCAGCCCCAGCATTTT.

The chain recombines TRBV19 with TRBJ2-1, with D possibly being TRBD2 (6 bases). The V end was cut by 4 bases, the J end by 3 bases, with 16 bases between. This CDR3 has 16 amino acids. CDR1 and CDR2 (germline): LNHDA, SQIVND (reference sequence). The CDR3 bases are TGTGCCAGTAGTAAATTCCCCCAGGGAGGCTACAATGAGCAGTTCTTC. Translated, it gives CASSKFPQGGYNEQFF.

The chain has TRBV10-3 and TRBJ2-3; TRBD1 agrees at 7 bases. Germline V gives CDR1 ENHRY, CDR2 SYGVKD. The CDR3 loop spans 14 amino acids. After removal of 6 bases from V and 0 bases from J, the junction contained 3 bases not matched to a gene. CDR3 in amino acids: CAIRRQGSTDTQYF. The CDR3 DNA follows: TGTGCCATCAGGCGACAGGGAAGCACAGATACGCAGTATTTT.

The V gene is TRBV4-1, the J gene TRBJ1-5, with TRBD1 as a possible D gene (5 bases). V lost 6 bases and J lost 4, with 16 bases in between. Germline assignment: CDR1 MGHRA and CDR2 YSYEKL. The CDR3 has 15 residues. CDR3 nucleotides: TGCGCCAGCAGTCGCGGTGGGGGAGGGAATCAGCCCCAGCATTTT. Protein: CASSRGGGGNQPQHF.

The chain's CDR3 is CASSPQINTGELFF. CDR3 DNA sequence: TGCGCCAGCAGCCCCCAGATTAACACCGGGGAGCTGTTTTTT. The rearrangement uses TRBV5-1 and TRBJ2-2; the D is unclear. CDR1 and CDR2 (germline): SGHRS, YFSETQ. The CDR3 is 14 amino acids. Trimming removed 4 bases at V and 2 bases at J, with 9 bases between. The full variable domain, in which reference TRBV5-1 and TRBJ2-2 provide the parts outside the CDR3, is KAGVTQTPRYLIKTRGQQVTLSCSPISGHRSVSWYQQTPGQGLQFLFEYFSETQRNKGNFPGRFSGRQFSNSRSEMNVSTLELGDSALYLCASSPQINTGELFFGEGSRLTVL.

The rearrangement joins TRBV7-2 to TRBJ1-5; D is undetermined. The V end lost 5 bases, the J end lost 5 bases, and 16 bases lay between the germline ends. The germline V gene encodes CDR1 SGHTA and CDR2 FQGNSA. The CDR3 runs to 15 residues. CDR3 protein: CASSKTPGEDQPQHF. The CDR3 DNA reads TGTGCCAGCAGCAAGACCCCCGGGGAGGATCAGCCCCAGCATTTT.

This chain connects TRBV5-4 to TRBJ2-2; D gene uncertain. V was trimmed by 1 base and J by 7 bases, leaving 5 bases between them. This CDR3 region has 12 residues. The germline V gene encodes CDR1 SGHNT and CDR2 YYREEE (reference sequence). The CDR3 loop is CASSLLSGELFF. CDR3 sequence (DNA): TGTGCCAGCAGCTTGCTAAGCGGGGAGCTGTTTTTT.

The chain uses TRBV9 and TRBJ2-7, with 8 bases identical to TRBD1. Germline-derived CDR1 and CDR2 are SGDLS and YYNGEE. With 0 bases clipped from V and 5 bases from J, the junction kept 4 bases outside the gene matches. This CDR3 contains 14 residues. The chain's CDR3 is CASSVEQGADEQYF. The CDR3 DNA sequence: TGTGCCAGCAGCGTAGAGCAGGGGGCTGACGAGCAGTACTTC. The full variable domain, its missing parts supplied by reference TRBV9 and TRBJ2-7, is DSGVTQTPKHLITATGQRVTLRCSPRSGDLSVYWYQQSLDQGLQFLIQYYNGEERAKGNILERFSAQQFPDLHSELNLSSLELGDSALYFCASSVEQGADEQYFGPGTRLTVT.